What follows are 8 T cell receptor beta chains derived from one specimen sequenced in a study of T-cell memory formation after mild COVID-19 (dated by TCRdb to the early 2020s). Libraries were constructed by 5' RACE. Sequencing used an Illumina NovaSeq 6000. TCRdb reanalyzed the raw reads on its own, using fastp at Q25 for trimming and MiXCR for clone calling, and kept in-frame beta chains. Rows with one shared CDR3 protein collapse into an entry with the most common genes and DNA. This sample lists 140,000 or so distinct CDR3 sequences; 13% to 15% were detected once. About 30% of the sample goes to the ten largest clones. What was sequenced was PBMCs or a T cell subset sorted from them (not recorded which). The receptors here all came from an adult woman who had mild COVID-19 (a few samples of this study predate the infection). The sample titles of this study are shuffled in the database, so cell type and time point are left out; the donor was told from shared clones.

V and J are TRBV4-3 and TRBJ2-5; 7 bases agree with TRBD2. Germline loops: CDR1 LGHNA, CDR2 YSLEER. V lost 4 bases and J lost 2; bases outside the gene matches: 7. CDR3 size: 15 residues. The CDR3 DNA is TGCGCCAGCAGCCCCGGACGAGCGGGACAAGAGACCCAGTACTTC. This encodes CASSPGRAGQETQYF.

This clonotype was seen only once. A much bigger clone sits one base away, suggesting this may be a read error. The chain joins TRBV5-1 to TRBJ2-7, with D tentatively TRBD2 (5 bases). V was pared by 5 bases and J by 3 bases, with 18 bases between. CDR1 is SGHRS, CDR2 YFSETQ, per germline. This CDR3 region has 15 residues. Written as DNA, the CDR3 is TGCGCCAGCAGTGTTACTAGGGTCAATCACTACGAGCAGTACTTC. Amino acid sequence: CASSVTRVNHYEQYF.

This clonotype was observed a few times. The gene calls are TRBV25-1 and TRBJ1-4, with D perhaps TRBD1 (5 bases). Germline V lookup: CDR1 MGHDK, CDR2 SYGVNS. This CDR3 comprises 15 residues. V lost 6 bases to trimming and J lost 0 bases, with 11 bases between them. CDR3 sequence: CASSPRDATNEKLFF. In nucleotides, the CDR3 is TGTGCCAGCAGCCCCAGGGACGCAACTAATGAAAAACTGTTTTTT.

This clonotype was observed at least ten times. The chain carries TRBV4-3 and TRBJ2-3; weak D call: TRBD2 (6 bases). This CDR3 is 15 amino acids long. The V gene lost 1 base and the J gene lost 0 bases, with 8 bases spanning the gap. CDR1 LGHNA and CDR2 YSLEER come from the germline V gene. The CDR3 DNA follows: TGCGCCAGCAGCCAAGCCAGCGGGAGCACAGATACGCAGTATTTT. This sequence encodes CASSQASGSTDTQYF.

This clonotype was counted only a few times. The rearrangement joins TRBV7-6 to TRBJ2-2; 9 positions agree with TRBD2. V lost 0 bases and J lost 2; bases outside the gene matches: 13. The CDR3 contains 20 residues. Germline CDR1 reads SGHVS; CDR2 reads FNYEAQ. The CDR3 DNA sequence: TGTGCCAGCAGCTTAGCCCCAAGGATCGCGGGGGGGCCTAACACCGGGGAGCTGTTTTTT. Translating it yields CASSLAPRIAGGPNTGELFF.

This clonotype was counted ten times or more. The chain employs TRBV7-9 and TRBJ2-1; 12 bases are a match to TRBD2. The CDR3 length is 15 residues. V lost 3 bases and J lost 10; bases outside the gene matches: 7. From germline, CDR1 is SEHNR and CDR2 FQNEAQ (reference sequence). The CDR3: CASSFPTSGSEEQFF. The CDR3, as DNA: TGTGCCAGCAGCTTCCCGACTAGCGGGAGTGAGGAGCAGTTCTTC.

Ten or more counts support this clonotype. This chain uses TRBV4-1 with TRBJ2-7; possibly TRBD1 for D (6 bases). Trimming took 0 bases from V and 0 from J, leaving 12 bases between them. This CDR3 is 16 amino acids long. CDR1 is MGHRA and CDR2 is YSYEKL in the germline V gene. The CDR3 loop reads CASSQDDRSGSYEQYF. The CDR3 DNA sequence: TGCGCCAGCAGCCAAGACGACAGGAGTGGCTCCTACGAGCAGTACTTC.

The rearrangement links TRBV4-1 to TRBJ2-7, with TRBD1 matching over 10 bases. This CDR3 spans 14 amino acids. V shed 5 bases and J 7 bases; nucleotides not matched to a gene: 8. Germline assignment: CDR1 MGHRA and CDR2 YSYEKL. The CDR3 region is CASSTRQGAGEQYF. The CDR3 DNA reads TGCGCCAGCAGCACCCGACAGGGGGCCGGAGAGCAGTACTTC.